The 26 T cell receptor beta chains below were found in one sample sequenced in a study of T cells in localized non-small cell lung cancer. The table came from immunoSEQ multiplex PCR; TCRdb's copy has only in-frame clones and leaves some out. The sample records around 25,000 clones, about 86% being singletons. The sample consisted of peripheral blood, taken before any cancer treatment. These receptors came from a male donor aged 60 or over with stage II squamous cell lung carcinoma.

This chain uses TRBV2 with TRBJ2-7; D is undetermined. This CDR3 is built from 14 residues. CDR1 is SNHLY, CDR2 FYNNEI, per germline. V lost 6 bases, J lost 3 bases, and 15 bases lay in between. The CDR3 loop is CASRRPPHSYEQYF. Written as DNA, the CDR3 is TGTGCCAGCAGGAGACCCCCGCACAGCTACGAGCAGTACTTC. Looking up the rest from reference TRBV2 and TRBJ2-7 gives the full variable domain: EPEVTQTPSHQVTQMGQEVILRCVPISNHLYFYWYRQILGQKVEFLVSFYNNEISEKSEIFDDQFSVERPDGSNFTLKIRSTKLEDSAMYFCASRRPPHSYEQYFGPGTRLTVT.

The rearrangement joins TRBV7-2 to TRBJ1-5, with TRBD1 as a possible D gene (6 bases). Germline V gives CDR1 SGHTA, CDR2 FQGNSA. V shed 5 bases and J shed 5 bases, with 10 bases lying between them. This CDR3 region has 13 residues. The CDR3: CASSTDSYQPQHF. In nucleotides, the CDR3 is TGTGCCAGCAGCACGGACAGCTATCAGCCCCAGCATTTT.

CDR3 DNA sequence: TGTGCCAGCAGCCCTGGAGCGGGCACAGATACGCAGTATTTT. As protein: CASSPGAGTDTQYF. This chain links TRBV4-2 with TRBJ2-3; D is possibly TRBD2 (5 bases). V shed 4 bases and J shed 1 base, with 9 bases lying between them. Germline CDR1 reads LGHNA; CDR2 reads YNFKEQ. The CDR3 is 14 amino acids.

V and J are TRBV28 and TRBJ2-7, with a tentative D call TRBD2 (5 bases). The V and J ends lost 3 bases and 0 bases respectively, with 12 bases between them. Germline assignment: CDR1 MDHEN and CDR2 SYDVKM. The CDR3 is made up of 15 amino acids. In DNA form, the CDR3 reads TGTGCCAGCAGTTTCCTTGCGGGCTACTCCTACGAGCAGTACTTC. It encodes CASSFLAGYSYEQYF.

The CDR3 bases are TGTGCCAGCAGTGCAAACATAGGGGATAGCAATCAGCCCCAGCATTTT. Its protein product is CASSANIGDSNQPQHF. V gene TRBV6-1 combines with J gene TRBJ1-5; TRBD1 is a possible D gene (5 bases). The CDR3 has 16 residues. The V end lost 4 bases, the J end lost 0 bases, and 13 bases lay between the germline ends. CDR1 MNHNS and CDR2 SASEGT come from the germline V gene.

The gene calls are TRBV5-6 and TRBJ2-3; 10 nucleotides line up with TRBD2. The CDR3 is 16 residues long. Germline CDR1 reads SGHDT; CDR2 reads YYEEEE. V dropped 0 bases and J dropped 2; count of bases not matched to a gene: 3. The CDR3: CASSLAGLAHTDTQYF. As DNA, the CDR3 is TGTGCCAGCAGCTTGGCGGGACTAGCGCACACAGATACGCAGTATTTT.

This clone was recorded once. The V call is TRBV4-1, the J call TRBJ2-3; TRBD2 matches 9 bases. This CDR3 spans 16 amino acids. After removal of 2 bases from V and 1 base from J, the junction contained 4 bases not matched to a gene. CDR1 is MGHRA, CDR2 YSYEKL, per germline. This CDR3 is CASSQSLAGRTDTQYF. In DNA form, the CDR3 reads TGCGCCAGCAGCCAATCGCTAGCGGGGCGCACAGATACGCAGTATTTT.

V usage is TRBV7-7 and J usage is TRBJ1-5; no clear D. From germline, CDR1 is SSHAT and CDR2 FNYEAQ (reference sequence). This CDR3 comprises 13 residues. With 1 base removed from V and 6 bases from J, the gap between germline ends came to 7 bases. In DNA, the CDR3 is TGTGCCAGCAGCTTAGATAGGACTCAGCCCCAGCATTTT. This codes for CASSLDRTQPQHF.

This chain joins TRBV28 and TRBJ1-1, with D hard to call. This CDR3 region has 11 residues. Germline loops: CDR1 MDHEN, CDR2 SYDVKM. V was clipped by 11 bases and J by 3 bases, with 10 bases between them. CDR3 sequence (DNA): TGTGCCTCTCTTAAGGACACTGAAGCTTTCTTT. Its protein is CASLKDTEAFF.

The CDR3 protein is CATSRDVGLAGVLENEQFF. CDR3 nucleotide sequence: TGTGCCACCAGCAGAGATGTGGGACTAGCGGGAGTTCTGGAGAATGAGCAGTTCTTC. This chain joins TRBV15 and TRBJ2-1, with TRBD2 matching over 14 bases. The junction had 11 bases not matched to a gene; V was cut back by 0 bases and J by 7 bases. The CDR3 sequence is 19 residues long. Germline V gene lookup returns CDR1 LNHNV and CDR2 YYDKDF (reference sequence).

This chain uses TRBV7-3 with TRBJ2-1, with 7 bases lining up with TRBD2. Germline V gives CDR1 SGHTA, CDR2 FQGTGA. This CDR3 region has 16 residues. V trimming: 1 base; J trimming: 5 bases; junction bases outside the gene matches: 8. The CDR3, as DNA: TGTGCCAGCAGCTTAAGGAGCGGGGCTTCGGACAATGAGCAGTTCTTC. It specifies CASSLRSGASDNEQFF.

The V and J genes are TRBV7-3 and TRBJ2-1; D might be TRBD2 (6 bases). Trimming removed 5 bases from V and 9 bases from J, with 20 bases in between. Germline values: CDR1 SGHTA, CDR2 FQGTGA. The CDR3 runs to 15 residues. Written as DNA, the CDR3 is TGTGCCAGCAGCCCCGGGACTCTCTCTTCGGGTGAGCAGTTCTTC. This codes for CASSPGTLSSGEQFF.

This clone was counted between two and nine times. The chain employs TRBV28 and TRBJ1-1; 12 nucleotides line up with TRBD1. This CDR3 is built from 15 residues. Losses at the gene ends were 2 bases for V and 4 bases for J; bases not matched to a gene: 2. Germline V CDR1 and CDR2: MDHEN, SYDVKM. CDR3 DNA: TGTGCCAGCAGTTTAGGGACAGGGGGCCCCACTGAAGCTTTCTTT. This gives the protein CASSLGTGGPTEAFF.

V usage is TRBV9 and J usage is TRBJ2-2; 7 bases match TRBD2. Germline assignment: CDR1 SGDLS and CDR2 YYNGEE. The CDR3 is 15 residues long. V lost 4 bases, J lost 6 bases, and 9 bases stayed unmatched. This CDR3 reads CASSPWGGKPGELFF. The CDR3, as DNA: TGTGCCAGCAGCCCCTGGGGGGGTAAGCCCGGGGAGCTGTTTTTT.

This sequence joins TRBV5-1 and TRBJ1-1; TRBD1 matches 9 bases. This CDR3 has 14 residues. CDR1 is SGHRS and CDR2 is YFSETQ in the germline V gene. Germline trimming cut 1 base from V and 10 bases from J; bases unmatched to any gene: 8. CDR3 coding DNA: TGCGCCAGCAGCTTGTTGGACAGGGGAGAAAGAGCTTTCTTT. The encoded protein is CASSLLDRGERAFF. The full variable domain, in which reference TRBV5-1 and TRBJ1-1 provide the parts outside the CDR3, is KAGVTQTPRYLIKTRGQQVTLSCSPISGHRSVSWYQQTPGQGLQFLFEYFSETQRNKGNFPGRFSGRQFSNSRSEMNVSTLELGDSALYLCASSLLDRGERAFFGQGTRLTVV.

The genes are TRBV6-5 and TRBJ2-7; D gene unclear. There are 14 residues in the CDR3. Germline CDR1 MNHEY, CDR2 SVGAGI. Trimming took off 6 bases at V and 0 bases at J, with 12 bases between the two ends. CDR3 amino acids: CASRRDMASYEQYF. CDR3 nucleotide sequence: TGTGCCAGCAGAAGGGATATGGCCTCCTACGAGCAGTACTTC.

This clone was recorded a few times. The J gene is TRBJ1-4, the V gene TRBV5-8; D remains unclear. Between the trimmed V and J ends, which lost 0 bases and 10 bases, there was a span of 4 bases. CDR1 and CDR2 (germline): SGHTS, YDEGEE. The CDR3 length is 11 residues. DNA for the CDR3: TGTGCCAGCAGCTTGGAAGTAAAACTGTTTTTT. Residues: CASSLEVKLFF.

The chain is built from TRBV7-9 and TRBJ2-3; D possibly uses TRBD1 or TRBD2 (5 bases each). V lost 0 bases and J lost 10, with 11 bases in between. Germline V gene lookup returns CDR1 SEHNR and CDR2 FQNEAQ (reference sequence). The CDR3 totals 13 residues. The CDR3 loop is CASSLALGRAQYF. Here the CDR3 DNA reads TGTGCCAGCAGCTTAGCGCTGGGGCGGGCGCAGTATTTT.

The chain joins TRBV5-1 to TRBJ2-1; 11 bases are shared with TRBD2. With 4 bases clipped from V and 4 bases from J, the junction kept 4 bases outside the gene matches. CDR3 length: 15 amino acids. Germline CDR1 is SGHRS and CDR2 is YFSETQ. For the CDR3, the DNA is TGCGCCAGCAGCAAACTAGCGGGAGAGTACAATGAGCAGTTCTTC. It yields the protein CASSKLAGEYNEQFF.

This clone was picked up one time. The chain has TRBV9 and TRBJ2-1; TRBD2 aligns across 7 bases. The CDR3 has 16 amino acids. V dropped 0 bases and J dropped 4; count of bases not matched to a gene: 7. Germline values: CDR1 SGDLS, CDR2 YYNGEE. The CDR3 loop reads CASSVEVAGPYNEQFF. The CDR3 DNA sequence: TGTGCCAGCAGCGTAGAAGTAGCGGGCCCATACAATGAGCAGTTCTTC. Using reference TRBV9 and TRBJ2-1 for the parts outside the CDR3, the full variable domain is DSGVTQTPKHLITATGQRVTLRCSPRSGDLSVYWYQQSLDQGLQFLIQYYNGEERAKGNILERFSAQQFPDLHSELNLSSLELGDSALYFCASSVEVAGPYNEQFFGPGTRLTVL.

The chain couples TRBV7-9 to TRBJ1-5; D ambiguous. V was trimmed by 5 bases and J by 6 bases, leaving 20 bases between them. This CDR3 spans 16 amino acids. Germline CDR1 SEHNR, CDR2 FQNEAQ (reference sequence). In DNA, the CDR3 is TGTGCCAGCAGCCGGTCCGGCGGAGGTGGAAGTCAGCCCCAGCATTTT. This encodes CASSRSGGGGSQPQHF.

This clone was observed a few times. The chain employs TRBV7-9 and TRBJ1-5, with a possible D match to TRBD1 (5 bases). The CDR3 consists of 14 residues. The ends were cut back, 5 bases at V and 5 bases at J, with 13 bases in the middle. The germline gives CDR1 SEHNR, CDR2 FQNEAQ (reference sequence). The CDR3 DNA is TGTGCCAGCAGCACAGGAGAAAGCTATCAGCCCCAGCATTTT. It translates to CASSTGESYQPQHF.

This clone was detected only once. V gene TRBV19 combines with J gene TRBJ1-4; D might be TRBD1 (5 bases). Germline V gives CDR1 LNHDA, CDR2 SQIVND (reference sequence). CDR3 length equals 15 residues. Trimming cost V 3 bases and J 3 bases, with 11 bases left between them. The CDR3 here is CASSIVGQANEKLFF. The DNA for the CDR3 is TGTGCCAGTAGTATTGTGGGGCAAGCTAATGAAAAACTGTTTTTT.

The chain uses TRBV5-4 and TRBJ2-7; D gene unclear. Germline values: CDR1 SGHNT, CDR2 YYREEE (reference sequence). Deletions cut 3 bases from V and 2 bases from J, with 9 bases between. There are 13 residues in the CDR3. The DNA for the CDR3 is TGTGCCAGCAGCTCCCCGACCACCTACGAGCAGTACTTC. Protein: CASSSPTTYEQYF.

Concerning this clone itself: This sample includes further DNA sequences coding for the same CDR3. V and J are TRBV7-9 and TRBJ1-2; D gene uncertain. The CDR3 consists of 13 residues. Germline V gene data show CDR1 as SEHNR and CDR2 as FQNEAQ (reference sequence). Trimming removed 6 bases at V and 2 bases at J, with 10 bases between. CDR3 region: CASSHGQNYGYTF. The DNA for the CDR3 is TGTGCCAGCAGTCATGGGCAAAACTATGGCTACACCTTC.

V is TRBV28 and J is TRBJ1-2; 7 bases line up with TRBD1. CDR1 and CDR2 from the germline V gene are MDHEN and SYDVKM. CDR3 size: 14 residues. V shed 10 bases and J 4 bases; nucleotides not matched to a gene: 12. Here the CDR3 reads CATRRGVGGYGYTF. In nucleotides, the CDR3 is TGTGCCACTCGCAGGGGGGTCGGCGGCTATGGCTACACCTTC.